These T cell receptor beta chains were read from a single sample in a study of response to subunit inactivated influenza vaccine. TCRdb passed the RT-PCR reads through MiXCR, listing each CDR3 protein once. The sample includes fewer than 600,000 distinct CDR3 sequences, approximately 7.8% of them seen just once. The source was PBMCs from blood, collected around 25 months after vaccination. These receptors were obtained from a man aged 50 to 69 who received an inactivated influenza vaccine. The CDR3 runs from the conserved cysteine through the conserved F or W. A D gene is named only where the DNA matches it firmly. Clone size, where shown, is once, few, many, or a class for clones that have expanded.

clone size | D gene | J gene | V gene | CDR3 DNA | CDR3 protein
many | NA | TRBJ2-5 | TRBV5-1 | TGTGCCAGCAGTCCCAACCAAGAGACCCAGTACTTC | CASSPNQETQYF
few | NA | TRBJ2-7 | TRBV3-1 | TGTGCCAGCAGCCAAGAAAGGGGCGAGCAGTACTTC | CASSQERGEQYF
NA | NA | TRBJ1-4 | TRBV18 | TGTGCCAGCTCACCACGGTTAGGGGAGAATGAAAAACTGTTTTTT | CASSPRLGENEKLFF
NA | NA | TRBJ2-5 | TRBV24-1 | TGCCAGAGGGGCAGGCGTTACCAAGAGACCCAGTACTTC | CQRGRRYQETQYF
many | TRBD1 | TRBJ2-5 | TRBV12-5 | TGTGCTAGTGCCAGACAGGGGGAGGAGACCCAGTACTTC | CASARQGEETQYF
many | TRBD1 | TRBJ2-7 | TRBV10-3 | TGTGCCACAAACAGGGGATCCTACGAGCAGTACTTC | CATNRGSYEQYF
few | NA | TRBJ1-5 | TRBV10-2 | TGCGCCAGCAGTGACGCAGGGTCGAATCAGCCCCAGCATTTT | CASSDAGSNQPQHF
few | NA | TRBJ1-2 | TRBV6-6 | TGTGCCAGCAGTTACACGGACAGTTATGGCTACACCTTC | CASSYTDSYGYTF
NA | NA | TRBJ1-2 | TRBV7-2 | TGTGCCAGCAGCTCGTCGAGAGCCACGGATGGCTACACCTTC | CASSSSRATDGYTF
few | NA | TRBJ2-7 | TRBV29-1 | TGCAGCGTCTGGACAGCTAGCTCCTACGAGCAGTACTTC | CSVWTASSYEQYF
NA | NA | TRBJ2-5 | TRBV24-1 | TGTGCCACCAGTGATTCCTCAGGGAGGAGGGAGACCCAGTACTTC | CATSDSSGRRETQYF
few | TRBD1 | TRBJ1-6 | TRBV4-1 | TGCGCCAGCTGCCAAGAAGGGCAGGGGGGGCGTTCACCCCTCCACTTT | CASCQEGQGGRSPLHF
few | TRBD2 | TRBJ2-5 | TRBV6-2/TRBV6-3 | TGTGCCAGCAGTTACTGGGGGGGTCAAGAGACCCAGTACTTC | CASSYWGGQETQYF
few | NA | TRBJ1-4 | TRBV20-1 | TGCAGTGCTTATGGACAGAATGAAAAACTGTTTTTT | CSAYGQNEKLFF
NA | TRBD2 | TRBJ2-7 | TRBV20-1 | TGCAGTGCTAGAGATGTCGTCGGGCTAGCGGGGCTCGAGCAGTACTTC | CSARDVVGLAGLEQYF
few | NA | TRBJ1-2 | TRBV10-3 | TGTGCCATCAGTGAGTCGAGGGATAACTATGGCTACACCTTC | CAISESRDNYGYTF
NA | TRBD2 | TRBJ2-1 | TRBV7-2 | TGTGCCAGCAGCTTACGCGAGCGGGGGGGCCATGAGCAGTTCTTC | CASSLRERGGHEQFF
NA | NA | TRBJ2-3 | TRBV9 | TGTGCCAGCAGCGTAGGGGTGCAGGGCACAGATACGCAGTATTTT | CASSVGVQGTDTQYF
few | NA | TRBJ1-1 | TRBV7-9 | TGTGCCAGCAGCTTAGATTTAAAAGGTGAAGCTTTCTTT | CASSLDLKGEAFF
few | TRBD1 | TRBJ1-2 | TRBV9 | TGTGCCAGCAGCGAACAGGGGGCAGTTGACTATGGCTACACCTTC | CASSEQGAVDYGYTF
NA | NA | TRBJ1-6 | TRBV5-1 | TGCGCCAGCAGCTCCCAGGGGTTCGGAGGTTCACCCCTCCACTTT | CASSSQGFGGSPLHF
NA | NA | TRBJ1-5 | TRBV6-1 | TGTGCCAGCAGTGATGGGGGGGGCGGGCGTCAGCCCCAGCATTTT | CASSDGGGGRQPQHF
few | NA | TRBJ1-5 | TRBV7-2 | TGTGCCAGCAGCCCGGCCCCCCGGGGCAATCAGCCCCAGCATTTT | CASSPAPRGNQPQHF
many | TRBD1 | TRBJ2-7 | TRBV29-1 | TGCAGCGGGGGACAGGGATACGAGCAGTACTTC | CSGGQGYEQYF
few | TRBD2 | TRBJ2-7 | TRBV7-2 | TGTGCCAGCAGCCGGACTAGCGCACTCGAGCAGTACTTC | CASSRTSALEQYF
many | TRBD1 | TRBJ1-2 | TRBV12-3/TRBV12-4 | TGTGCCAGCAGTAGGGACAGGGGTAGCTATGGCTACACCTTC | CASSRDRGSYGYTF
NA | NA | TRBJ2-7 | TRBV6-5 | TGTGCCAGCAGTTACTCAAACCAGGGAGTATACGAGCAGTACTTC | CASSYSNQGVYEQYF
NA | NA | TRBJ1-2 | TRBV20-1 | TGCAGTGCTAGTTTTAACTATGGCTACACCTTC | CSASFNYGYTF
many | NA | TRBJ2-4 | TRBV7-2 | TGTGCCAGCAGCATCTCGGCCGGGCAGGGGTTGAACATTCAGTACTTC | CASSISAGQGLNIQYF
few | TRBD2 | TRBJ2-5 | TRBV24-1 | TGTGCCACCAGTGATTCTACTTCTAGCGGGAGTTGGGAGACCCAGTACTTC | CATSDSTSSGSWETQYF
few | TRBD2 | TRBJ2-3 | TRBV20-1 | TGCAGTGCTGACGACGGGAGGAGCACAGATACGCAGTATTTT | CSADDGRSTDTQYF
few | NA | TRBJ2-4 | TRBV20-1 | TGCAGTGCTAGAGATCCCAGTGAAGCCAAAAACATTCAGTACTTC | CSARDPSEAKNIQYF
NA | NA | TRBJ2-4 | TRBV5-1 | TGCGCCAGCAGCTTACAGGCTTCTGGAGGAAACATTCAGTACTTC | CASSLQASGGNIQYF
many | NA | TRBJ2-5 | TRBV5-6 | TGTGCCAGCAGGACCTATCCCCAGGCAGACCGAGGGGAGACCCAGTACTTC | CASRTYPQADRGETQYF
NA | NA | TRBJ2-7 | TRBV28 | TGTGCCAGCCAAAAGACAGGAGCGTCCTTAGGGCAGTACTTC | CASQKTGASLGQYF
NA | NA | TRBJ2-3 | TRBV11-2 | TGTGCCAGCAGCTTAGCCGGGACGGTTGTCGATACGCAGTATTTT | CASSLAGTVVDTQYF
many | TRBD1 | TRBJ1-5 | TRBV7-2 | TGTGCCAGCAGCTTCGGCAGGGGGCTTCAGCCCCAGCATTTT | CASSFGRGLQPQHF
NA | TRBD1 | TRBJ2-7 | TRBV28 | TGTGCCAGCGATTCAGGACAGGGGGCGTACGAGCAGTACTTC | CASDSGQGAYEQYF
NA | NA | TRBJ2-3 | TRBV14 | TGTGCCAGCTCCGGAGAGGACAGCACAGATACGCAGTATTTT | CASSGEDSTDTQYF
NA | NA | TRBJ2-7 | TRBV20-1 | TGCAGTGCTAGAGATGTAACTCTTGTTGAGCAGTACTTC | CSARDVTLVEQYF
few | TRBD2 | TRBJ2-7 | TRBV29-1 | TGCAGCGTTGGACTAGCGGGAGAGAGCGAGCAGTACTTC | CSVGLAGESEQYF
few | TRBD2 | TRBJ2-3 | TRBV12-3/TRBV12-4 | TGTGCCAGCAGTTCCGGCCCGGGACTAGTGGCCTCGCATACGCAGTATTTT | CASSSGPGLVASHTQYF
NA | TRBD2 | TRBJ2-7 | TRBV18 | TGTGCCAGCTCACCGGGACTAGCGGCTGTTTCCTACGAGCAGTACTTC | CASSPGLAAVSYEQYF
few | NA | TRBJ1-6 | TRBV6-1 | TGTGCCAGCAGCCTTGGGGGGGCAGTCTATAATTCACCCCTCCACTTT | CASSLGGAVYNSPLHF
many | TRBD2 | TRBJ2-2 | TRBV4-3 | TGCGCCAGCAGCCCAGGGGGACTAGCGGGAGGTAGCGGGGAGCTGTTTTTT | CASSPGGLAGGSGELFF
many | TRBD1 | TRBJ2-1 | TRBV12-3/TRBV12-4 | TGTGCCAGCAAAATGGGACAGGGAAATAATGAGCAGTTCTTC | CASKMGQGNNEQFF
few | NA | TRBJ1-1 | TRBV24-1 | TGTGCCACCAGTGATTGGGGGAACACTGAAGCTTTCTTT | CATSDWGNTEAFF
few | TRBD1 | TRBJ2-5 | TRBV6-1 | TGTGCCAGCACCTATTCACAGGGGAAAGAGACCCAGTACTTC | CASTYSQGKETQYF
NA | TRBD1 | TRBJ1-2 | TRBV10-2 | TGCGCCAGCAGGCTGGGACAGGGGAACTATGGCTACACCTTC | CASRLGQGNYGYTF
many | TRBD2 | TRBJ2-5 | TRBV20-1 | TGCAGTGCTACAACTTCTAGCGGGGAAGAGACCCAGTACTTC | CSATTSSGEETQYF
many | NA | TRBJ2-5 | TRBV20-1 | TGCAGTGCCGACCCCCGAACAGGCCAAGAGACCCAGTACTTC | CSADPRTGQETQYF
NA | TRBD2 | TRBJ2-7 | TRBV13 | TGTGCCAGCGGGACTAGCGGGGTATACGAGCAGTACTTC | CASGTSGVYEQYF
many | NA | TRBJ1-2 | TRBV4-2 | TGTGCCAGCAGCCAAGACCCCGCGGTAATCCACGCTAACTATGGCTACACCTTC | CASSQDPAVIHANYGYTF